What follows are 3 T cell receptor beta chains derived from one specimen sequenced in a study of blood T cell repertoires in COVID-19. Measured with immunoSEQ multiplex PCR; TCRdb has only the in-frame clones, and not every one. The sample has some 61,000 clones, 89% seen once. Source material: peripheral blood. These receptor sequences come from a man in his sixties with acute or convalescent COVID-19.

V is TRBV24-1 and J is TRBJ2-1; D gene unclear. The germline V gene encodes CDR1 KGHDR and CDR2 SFDVKD. V was pared by 4 bases and J by 2 bases, with 11 bases between. CDR3 size: 15 residues. In DNA, the CDR3 is TGTGCCACCAGTGACCCTGCAGGTCCCTACAATGAGCAGTTCTTC. Its translation: CATSDPAGPYNEQFF.

The chain carries TRBV5-6 and TRBJ2-3; D is unresolved. This CDR3 comprises 15 residues. Germline V gene lookup returns CDR1 SGHDT and CDR2 YYEEEE. V was clipped by 2 bases and J by 2 bases, with 12 bases between them. CDR3 region: CASSFWSSFTDTQYF. Here the CDR3 DNA reads TGTGCCAGCAGCTTTTGGTCCAGTTTCACAGATACGCAGTATTTT. The variable domain in full, with the rest retrieved from reference TRBV5-6 and TRBJ2-3, is DAGVTQSPTHLIKTRGQQVTLRCSPKSGHDTVSWYQQALGQGPQFIFQYYEEEERQRGNFPDRFSGHQFPNYSSELNVNALLLGDSALYLCASSFWSSFTDTQYFGPGTRLTVL.

This clone occurred once. The chain uses TRBV5-4 and TRBJ2-7; D is possibly TRBD2 (6 bases). Germline CDR1 and CDR2: SGHNT and YYREEE (reference sequence). CDR3 length equals 15 residues. Between the trimmed V and J ends, which lost 5 bases and 2 bases, there was a span of 17 bases. As DNA, the CDR3 is TGTGCCAGCAGTTTTGGCCCGGAGGGCGCCTACGAGCAGTACTTC. This codes for CASSFGPEGAYEQYF. The variable domain in full, with the rest retrieved from reference TRBV5-4 and TRBJ2-7, is ETGVTQSPTHLIKTRGQQVTLRCSSQSGHNTVSWYQQALGQGPQFIFQYYREEENGRGNFPPRFSGLQFPNYSSELNVNALELDDSALYLCASSFGPEGAYEQYFGPGTRLTVT.